The 18 T cell receptor beta chains below all came from one sample that was sequenced in a study of T cell changes during pregnancy in multiple sclerosis (dated by TCRdb to between 2017 and 2020). Libraries were built with the immunoSEQ multiplex PCR assay. Drawn from immuneACCESS, this table holds only the in-frame rearrangements with V and J called that TCRdb kept. Clones are partly lost; checked studies trace under half to an unresolved V gene and leave the rest unexplained. The sample table lists roughly 61,000 clones, around 90% of them with a count of one. Around 0.85% of the sample is taken by the ten largest. The specimen was peripheral blood, collected in the first trimester of pregnancy. The receptors were sampled from a female donor in good health, enrolled as a control in a pregnancy study.

This chain connects TRBV18 to TRBJ2-5; 7 positions match TRBD2. V was pared by 1 base and J by 4 bases, with 3 bases of the junction left unmatched. The CDR3 covers 14 residues. The V gene's germline CDR1 is KGHSH and CDR2 LQKENI. The DNA for the CDR3 is TGTGCCAGCTCACCACTGGGGGGGAGAGAGACCCAGTACTTC. Encoded protein: CASSPLGGRETQYF.

V usage is TRBV5-1 and J usage is TRBJ2-5, with D possibly being TRBD1 (5 bases). Germline V gene lookup returns CDR1 SGHRS and CDR2 YFSETQ. Trimming removed 7 bases at V and 2 bases at J, with 15 bases between. This CDR3 is 14 amino acids long. The CDR3 here is CASYQGGQQETQYF. In DNA, the CDR3 is TGCGCCAGCTATCAGGGTGGGCAGCAAGAGACCCAGTACTTC. Complete variable domain (other parts from reference TRBV5-1 and TRBJ2-5): KAGVTQTPRYLIKTRGQQVTLSCSPISGHRSVSWYQQTPGQGLQFLFEYFSETQRNKGNFPGRFSGRQFSNSRSEMNVSTLELGDSALYLCASYQGGQQETQYFGPGTRLLVL.

CDR3 coding DNA: TGTGCCAGCAGCCCCGAGAAGGGGGCCACAGATACGCAGTATTTT. Encoded protein: CASSPEKGATDTQYF. The chain joins TRBV7-8 to TRBJ2-3, with 7 bases identical to TRBD1. Per the germline V gene, CDR1 is SGHVS and CDR2 is FQNEAQ. The junction had 7 bases not matched to a gene; V was cut back by 5 bases and J by 2 bases. The CDR3 consists of 15 residues. The full variable domain, rest sourced from reference TRBV7-8 and TRBJ2-3, is GAGVSQSPRYKVAKRGQDVALRCDPISGHVSLFWYQQALGQGPEFLTYFQNEAQLDKSGLPSDRFFAERPEGSVSTLKIQRTQQEDSAVYLCASSPEKGATDTQYFGPGTRLTVL.

The V call is TRBV27, the J call TRBJ1-1; D remains unclear. V was pared by 6 bases and J by 5 bases, with 16 bases between. There are 14 residues in the CDR3. The germline CDR1 and CDR2 sequences are MNHEY and SMNVEV (reference sequence). CDR3 coding DNA: TGTGCCAGCAGCCGGGGAGGTGAGGGAACTGAAGCTTTCTTT. Its protein product is CASSRGGEGTEAFF.

In this sample, this clone turned up once. The genes are TRBV2 and TRBJ2-5; 8 bases are shared with TRBD1. The CDR3 length is 13 residues. Germline CDR1 is SNHLY and CDR2 is FYNNEI. J gave up 4 bases and V 8 bases, and 6 bases lay outside the gene matches. The CDR3 protein is CASYRGFVETQYF. As DNA, the CDR3 is TGTGCCAGCTACAGGGGGTTCGTAGAGACCCAGTACTTC.

The chain is built from TRBV5-1 and TRBJ1-2; TRBD1 matches 9 bases. This CDR3 is 14 amino acids long. Germline values: CDR1 SGHRS, CDR2 YFSETQ. Trimming at V came to 2 bases and at J to 7 bases, leaving 6 bases not matched to a gene. The CDR3 loop is CASSFGDRVRGYTF. CDR3 DNA: TGCGCCAGCAGCTTCGGGGACAGGGTTCGTGGCTACACCTTC.

V is TRBV2 and J is TRBJ2-1; TRBD1 matches at 9 bases. With 4 bases clipped from V and 8 bases from J, the junction kept 12 bases outside the gene matches. The CDR3 has 16 amino acids. CDR1 and CDR2 from the germline V gene are SNHLY and FYNNEI. CDR3 nucleotide sequence: TGTGCCAGCAGTGCGCCGGGACAGGGAGGTGTCGATGAGCAGTTCTTC. Residues: CASSAPGQGGVDEQFF.

This chain links TRBV6-5 with TRBJ2-7, with TRBD1 identical over 9 bases. With V trimmed by 4 bases and J by 1 base, 5 bases remained unmatched. Germline values: CDR1 MNHEY, CDR2 SVGAGI. The CDR3 covers 15 residues. The CDR3 sequence is CASSSGQGQSYEQYF. In DNA, the CDR3 is TGTGCCAGCAGTTCCGGACAGGGGCAATCCTACGAGCAGTACTTC.

The CDR3 sequence: CASKIQGSSYNEQFF. The DNA of the CDR3 is TGTGCCAGCAAAATCCAGGGCAGCTCCTACAATGAGCAGTTCTTC. This chain connects TRBV7-2 to TRBJ2-1; D possibly corresponds to TRBD1 (5 bases). The CDR3 is 15 residues long. Germline loops: CDR1 SGHTA, CDR2 FQGNSA. The ends were cut back, 7 bases at V and 0 bases at J, with 13 bases in the middle.

The chain employs TRBV11-3 and TRBJ2-2; 7 nucleotides agree with TRBD1. V lost 1 base to trimming and J lost 1 base; unmatched junction nucleotides: 0. This CDR3 is built from 15 residues. Per the germline V gene, CDR1 is SGHNT and CDR2 is YENEEA. DNA of the CDR3: TGTGCCAGCAGCTTAGGACAGGGGAACACCGGGGAGCTGTTTTTT. Amino acids: CASSLGQGNTGELFF.

This chain uses TRBV4-1 with TRBJ1-5, with D possibly matching TRBD1 (5 bases). The CDR3 covers 18 residues. Trimming shortened V by 1 base and J by 0 bases, and 16 bases separated the two germline ends. Germline V gene lookup returns CDR1 MGHRA and CDR2 YSYEKL. DNA of the CDR3: TGCGCCAGCAGCCAAGGACAGTTTGGAGCAGTTAGCAATCAGCCCCAGCATTTT. It codes for CASSQGQFGAVSNQPQHF.

The chain uses TRBV4-3 and TRBJ1-3; D gene unclear. This CDR3 comprises 19 residues. Trimming took off 0 bases at V and 0 bases at J, with 18 bases between the two ends. Germline CDR1 LGHNA, CDR2 YSLEER. This chain's CDR3 is CASSQDLGLEGPSGNTIYF. Here the CDR3 DNA reads TGCGCCAGCAGCCAAGATCTGGGGTTGGAGGGTCCCTCTGGAAACACCATATATTTT.

This sequence joins TRBV7-8 and TRBJ2-7, with 12 positions matching TRBD1. Looked up from germline, CDR1 is SGHVS and CDR2 is FQNEAQ. This CDR3 region has 15 residues. Germline trimming cut 3 bases from V and 4 bases from J; bases unmatched to any gene: 4. CDR3 in DNA: TGTGCCAGCAGCTTGGGACAGGGGGCGATTTACGAGCAGTACTTC. It codes for CASSLGQGAIYEQYF.

This clone came up once. This chain uses TRBV5-1 with TRBJ2-2; perhaps TRBD1 as D (6 bases). The V end was cut by 4 bases, the J end by 4 bases, with 17 bases between. The CDR3 consists of 16 residues. Germline lookup yields CDR1 SGHRS and CDR2 YFSETQ. CDR3 DNA sequence: TGCGCCAGCAGCCAGGGGTGGGGAAGTGGCACCGGGGAGCTGTTTTTT. The encoded protein is CASSQGWGSGTGELFF.

The genes are TRBV4-3 and TRBJ1-2; D perhaps matches TRBD1 (5 bases). The V gene's germline CDR1 is LGHNA and CDR2 YSLEER. CDR3 length equals 16 residues. V was clipped by 1 base and J by 8 bases, with 20 bases between them. CDR3 residues: CASSQGDSEEVGGYTF. As DNA, the CDR3 is TGCGCCAGCAGCCAAGGAGACAGTGAAGAAGTGGGGGGCTACACCTTC.

The gene calls are TRBV11-1 and TRBJ2-7; 7 bases align to TRBD1. The CDR3 runs 15 residues. The junction had 8 bases not matched to a gene; V was cut back by 6 bases and J by 0 bases. CDR1 SGHAT and CDR2 FQDESV come from the germline V gene (reference sequence). The CDR3 sequence: CASRPPGQSSYEQYF. Here the CDR3 DNA reads TGTGCCAGCAGACCTCCGGGACAGAGCTCCTACGAGCAGTACTTC.

The rearrangement links TRBV4-3 to TRBJ1-1; D is unresolved. The germline V and J ends were trimmed by 0 bases and 2 bases, with 22 bases remaining between them. Germline V gene sequence: CDR1 LGHNA, CDR2 YSLEER. The CDR3 covers 19 residues. CDR3 amino acids: CASSQDGRSYGPGNTEAFF. CDR3 bases: TGCGCCAGCAGCCAAGATGGGAGGTCTTACGGGCCGGGTAACACTGAAGCTTTCTTT.

This clone was recorded a few times. The chain carries TRBV2 and TRBJ1-3; D is unresolved. Trimming shortened V by 8 bases and J by 6 bases, and 23 bases separated the two germline ends. The germline gives CDR1 SNHLY, CDR2 FYNNEI. The CDR3 is 16 residues long. CDR3 protein: CASFVPAGLAANTIYF. CDR3 bases: TGTGCCAGCTTCGTGCCGGCAGGACTCGCGGCAAACACCATATATTTT.